A selection of T cell receptor beta chains follows, all from one sample in a study of spatial heterogeneity in lung cancer. From the 5' RACE reads, TCRdb called clonotypes with MiXCR, one entry per CDR3 protein. This table has approximately 7,000 distinct CDR3 sequences, about an eighth appearing once. The sample was lung tumor tissue, taken at surgery. The receptors were gathered from a male donor with early-stage non-small cell lung cancer. The CDR3 runs from the conserved cysteine through the conserved F or W. Each record gives: D gene, clone size, J gene, V gene, CDR3 length, CDR3 DNA, CDR3 protein. D genes are given only for firm matches. Clone sizes are given selectively: once, few, many, or a class where the clone is expanded.

d_gene: TRBD2; abundance: -; j_gene: TRBJ2-1; v_gene: TRBV29-1; len: 14; CDR3nt: TGCAGCGTGCACTATAGCGGGAACTACAATGAGCAGTTCTTC; CDR3aa: CSVHYSGNYNEQFF
d_gene: -; abundance: many; j_gene: TRBJ2-3; v_gene: TRBV6-6; len: 15; CDR3nt: TGTGCCAGCAGTTACTCTGGCGGGATATTGGATACGCAGTATTTT; CDR3aa: CASSYSGGILDTQYF
d_gene: -; abundance: medium-sized; j_gene: TRBJ1-1; v_gene: TRBV30; len: 12; CDR3nt: TGTGCCTGGAGTAGGCTGAACACTGAAGCTTTCTTT; CDR3aa: CAWSRLNTEAFF
d_gene: TRBD2; abundance: many; j_gene: TRBJ2-1; v_gene: TRBV7-2; len: 15; CDR3nt: TGTGCCAGCAGACAAAGCCCTAGCGGGGGAGGTGAGCAGTTCTTC; CDR3aa: CASRQSPSGGGEQFF
d_gene: -; abundance: many; j_gene: TRBJ1-3; v_gene: TRBV10-3; len: 17; CDR3nt: TGTGCCATCAGTGAGTCGGGCAGCCGTCTCTCTGGAAACACCATATATTTT; CDR3aa: CAISESGSRLSGNTIYF
d_gene: -; abundance: -; j_gene: TRBJ2-3; v_gene: TRBV20-1; len: 16; CDR3nt: TGCAGTGCTAGAGGGGGGCCAGCGCCCCTCACAGATACGCAGTATTTT; CDR3aa: CSARGGPAPLTDTQYF
d_gene: TRBD1; abundance: once; j_gene: TRBJ2-5; v_gene: TRBV12-3/TRBV12-4; len: 14; CDR3nt: TGTGCCAGCAGCCACGGGACAGGGCCGGAGACCCAGTACTTC; CDR3aa: CASSHGTGPETQYF
d_gene: TRBD1; abundance: many; j_gene: TRBJ1-2; v_gene: TRBV7-6; len: 15; CDR3nt: TGTGCCAGCAGCTCAGAGGAGACAGGGGGCTCTGGCTACACCTTC; CDR3aa: CASSSEETGGSGYTF
d_gene: -; abundance: many; j_gene: TRBJ2-3; v_gene: TRBV12-5; len: 16; CDR3nt: TGTGCTAGTGCCCTGAGGGGGGCCTCTAGCACAGATACGCAGTATTTT; CDR3aa: CASALRGASSTDTQYF
d_gene: -; abundance: many; j_gene: TRBJ2-6; v_gene: TRBV5-1; len: 16; CDR3nt: TGCGCCAGCAGCTTTGAACTCAGCTCTGGGGCCAACGTCCTGACTTTC; CDR3aa: CASSFELSSGANVLTF
d_gene: -; abundance: many; j_gene: TRBJ1-1; v_gene: TRBV9; len: 17; CDR3nt: TGTGCCAGCAGCGTAGCGGTTTCTGTGGGGCCCTACACTGAAGCTTTCTTT; CDR3aa: CASSVAVSVGPYTEAFF
d_gene: TRBD1; abundance: many; j_gene: TRBJ2-1; v_gene: TRBV6-2/TRBV6-3; len: 16; CDR3nt: TGTGCCAGCAGTTACCCCCGGACAGGGGGCATGTATGAGCAGTTCTTC; CDR3aa: CASSYPRTGGMYEQFF
d_gene: -; abundance: medium-sized; j_gene: TRBJ1-2; v_gene: TRBV20-1; len: 12; CDR3nt: TGCAGTGCTAGTTCTGGGTTGCAGGGCTACACCTTC; CDR3aa: CSASSGLQGYTF
d_gene: -; abundance: many; j_gene: TRBJ2-7; v_gene: TRBV5-5; len: 16; CDR3nt: TGTGCCAGCAGCGTCCGTAGGGGGGGTATAACCTACGAGCAGTACTTC; CDR3aa: CASSVRRGGITYEQYF
d_gene: TRBD1; abundance: many; j_gene: TRBJ1-2; v_gene: TRBV10-3; len: 15; CDR3nt: TGTGCCATCAAGCGGGACAGGGAAACCCTCTATGGCTACACCTTC; CDR3aa: CAIKRDRETLYGYTF
d_gene: -; abundance: many; j_gene: TRBJ1-5; v_gene: TRBV3-1; len: 13; CDR3nt: TGTGCCAGCACCCAGGGGCCTAATCAGCCCCAGCATTTT; CDR3aa: CASTQGPNQPQHF
d_gene: -; abundance: -; j_gene: TRBJ1-5; v_gene: TRBV10-3; len: 13; CDR3nt: TGTGCCATCAGTCCCTCGAGAGCACAGCCCCAGCATTTT; CDR3aa: CAISPSRAQPQHF
d_gene: TRBD1; abundance: many; j_gene: TRBJ2-7; v_gene: TRBV28; len: 15; CDR3nt: TGTGCCAGCAGAACCTCAGACAGGGGGCATTACGAGCAGTACTTC; CDR3aa: CASRTSDRGHYEQYF
d_gene: -; abundance: medium-sized; j_gene: TRBJ1-5; v_gene: TRBV5-6; len: 16; CDR3nt: TGTGCCAGCAGCCCCCCGGGAGGGAAAAGCAATCAGCCCCAGCATTTT; CDR3aa: CASSPPGGKSNQPQHF
d_gene: TRBD1; abundance: many; j_gene: TRBJ2-1; v_gene: TRBV20-1; len: 17; CDR3nt: TGCAGTGCAGAACCCTTCTCCGGGACAGGGTTTAACAATGAGCAGTTCTTC; CDR3aa: CSAEPFSGTGFNNEQFF
d_gene: -; abundance: many; j_gene: TRBJ1-5; v_gene: TRBV20-1; len: 13; CDR3nt: TGCAGTGCTAGAGCGGGGGAGGGACTGCCCCAGCATTTT; CDR3aa: CSARAGEGLPQHF
d_gene: -; abundance: many; j_gene: TRBJ2-5; v_gene: TRBV7-9; len: 15; CDR3nt: TGTGCCAGCAGCTTAACGGCCGGGACACAAGAGACCCAGTACTTC; CDR3aa: CASSLTAGTQETQYF
d_gene: -; abundance: -; j_gene: TRBJ1-2; v_gene: TRBV30; len: 13; CDR3nt: TGTGCCTGGACCCCACTTCGGATGAATGGCTACACCTTC; CDR3aa: CAWTPLRMNGYTF
d_gene: -; abundance: medium-sized; j_gene: TRBJ1-2; v_gene: TRBV5-1; len: 14; CDR3nt: TGCGCCAGCAGCTTGTCTGGGGGAGGATATGGCTACACCTTC; CDR3aa: CASSLSGGGYGYTF
d_gene: TRBD1; abundance: -; j_gene: TRBJ2-2; v_gene: TRBV18; len: 16; CDR3nt: TGTACCAGCTCACCTCCTGGACAGGCGCTGACGAGGGAGCTGTTTTTT; CDR3aa: CTSSPPGQALTRELFF
d_gene: -; abundance: -; j_gene: TRBJ2-3; v_gene: TRBV6-2/TRBV6-3; len: 13; CDR3nt: TGTGCCAGCAACGGGAGAGGCACAGATACGCAGTATTTT; CDR3aa: CASNGRGTDTQYF
d_gene: -; abundance: medium-sized; j_gene: TRBJ1-2; v_gene: TRBV5-6; len: 14; CDR3nt: TGTGCCAGCTACCTCCGGCTTGCTAACTATGGCTACACCTTC; CDR3aa: CASYLRLANYGYTF
d_gene: TRBD1; abundance: medium-sized; j_gene: TRBJ1-4; v_gene: TRBV6-6; len: 15; CDR3nt: TGTGCCAGCAGGGCACCGGGACAGGGGAATGAAAAACTGTTTTTT; CDR3aa: CASRAPGQGNEKLFF
d_gene: TRBD1; abundance: many; j_gene: TRBJ1-1; v_gene: TRBV9; len: 14; CDR3nt: TGTGCCAGCAGCGTAGTGGGGACAGGAACTGAAGCTTTCTTT; CDR3aa: CASSVVGTGTEAFF
d_gene: TRBD1; abundance: many; j_gene: TRBJ1-1; v_gene: TRBV29-1; len: 12; CDR3nt: TGCAGCGTTCGGGACAGTAACACTGAAGCTTTCTTT; CDR3aa: CSVRDSNTEAFF